Each of the 8 T cell receptor beta chains below was sequenced from the same sample in a study of blood T cell repertoires in COVID-19. The data were produced by immunoSEQ multiplex PCR, yet TCRdb's version contains in-frame clones alone and is incomplete. The table shows about 330,000 clones, with roughly 87% occurring only once. The specimen was peripheral blood. The receptors here all came from a man aged 25-45 years with COVID-19, enrolled during active disease.

This clone was seen a handful of times. This chain connects TRBV15 to TRBJ2-7; unclear D gene. Per the germline V gene, CDR1 is LNHNV and CDR2 is YYDKDF (reference sequence). The CDR3 runs 12 residues. V was clipped by 5 bases and J by 1 base, with 6 bases between them. CDR3 sequence reads: CATSVNSYEQYF. CDR3 sequence (DNA): TGTGCCACCAGCGTCAATTCCTACGAGCAGTACTTC.

The chain uses TRBV5-1 and TRBJ2-7; 9 bases fit TRBD1. J was trimmed by 2 bases and V by 3 bases; bases with no gene match: 6. Germline values: CDR1 SGHRS, CDR2 YFSETQ. There are 15 residues in the CDR3. This chain's CDR3 is CASSSGTGFAYEQYF. The CDR3 nucleotides are TGCGCCAGCAGCTCGGGGACAGGGTTCGCCTACGAGCAGTACTTC.

This chain links TRBV13 with TRBJ1-5; D uncertain. Trimming shortened V by 4 bases and J by 4 bases, and 5 bases separated the two germline ends. This CDR3 is 12 amino acids long. CDR1 and CDR2 (germline): PRHDT, FYEKMQ (reference sequence). The CDR3 region is CASSSLNQPQHF. The CDR3 DNA follows: TGTGCCAGCAGCTCCCTGAATCAGCCCCAGCATTTT.

The rearrangement links TRBV27 to TRBJ2-3, with a tentative D call TRBD2 (5 bases). CDR3 length: 14 residues. V was clipped by 4 bases and J by 1 base, with 9 bases between them. Germline V gives CDR1 MNHEY, CDR2 SMNVEV (reference sequence). CDR3 amino acids: CASSSAGRTDTQYF. The CDR3 DNA follows: TGTGCCAGCAGTTCTGCGGGCCGCACAGATACGCAGTATTTT.

The chain is built from TRBV30 and TRBJ2-1; unclear D gene. Germline V gives CDR1 GTSNPN, CDR2 SVGIG (reference sequence). V gave up 5 bases and J gave up 9 bases, with 17 bases separating them. The CDR3 runs to 13 residues. CDR3 region: CAWAPTTGTEQFF. In DNA, the CDR3 is TGTGCCTGGGCACCAACCACGGGTACTGAGCAGTTCTTC.

The chain is built from TRBV12-3 or TRBV12-4 and TRBJ2-7; 7 bases are a match to TRBD1. This CDR3 is 13 amino acids long. V trimming: 7 bases; J trimming: 4 bases; junction bases outside the gene matches: 7. Written as DNA, the CDR3 is TGTGCCAGCAACACAGGGGCTTCGTACGAGCAGTACTTC. Translation gives CASNTGASYEQYF.

This clone was seen a single time. CDR3 bases: TGCGCCAGCAGCTTGGGAACCGGGACAAACAATGAGCAGTTCTTC. Its protein product is CASSLGTGTNNEQFF. The J gene is TRBJ2-1, the V gene TRBV5-1; D is possibly TRBD1 (6 bases). V was shortened by 0 bases and J by 5 bases, with 12 bases between the two germline ends. CDR1 is SGHRS and CDR2 is YFSETQ in the germline V gene. The CDR3 contains 15 residues. Filled out from reference TRBV5-1 and TRBJ2-1, the complete variable domain reads KAGVTQTPRYLIKTRGQQVTLSCSPISGHRSVSWYQQTPGQGLQFLFEYFSETQRNKGNFPGRFSGRQFSNSRSEMNVSTLELGDSALYLCASSLGTGTNNEQFFGPGTRLTVL.

The chain carries TRBV11-2 and TRBJ2-7; 12 bases agree with TRBD1. J was trimmed by 7 bases and V by 5 bases; bases with no gene match: 6. Germline V gives CDR1 SGHAT, CDR2 FQNNGV. This CDR3 region has 14 residues. The CDR3 nucleotides are TGTGCCAGCAGCCCCCGGGACAGGGGGCTTGAGCAGTACTTC. It translates to CASSPRDRGLEQYF.